What follows is one T cell receptor beta chain and its context. Its antigen is currently unknown. The source of the sample is a study of shared clonotypes between healthy human individuals. Regarding the study as a whole: Lower generation probabilities were found for non-shared clonotypes than for those shared by all four donors. Measured sharing among donors was expected to vary with sequencing depth.

In the authors' workflow: Because ImmunoSEQ provided only junction sequences with no quality scores, the filtering differed. Clones were read by immunoSEQ multiplex PCR, and TCRdb kept only the in-frame ones, dropping some. V and J calls and clone size are given by that table; D and trimming were obtained from the DNA. The profile shows 2 million to 2.5 million clones, 85% to 95% of them singletons. The investigators split CD4+ cells into a CD45RA+ naive subset and a CD45RA-negative memory subset. Looked up from germline, CDR1 is SGHRS and CDR2 is YFSETQ. This CDR3 region has 14 residues. V dropped 7 bases and J dropped 3; count of bases not matched to a gene: 10.

The chain combines TRBV5-1 with TRBJ2-7; 7 bases are shared with TRBD2. Sequences were obtained from naive CD4+ T cells from PBMCs. Noted subset: CD45RA+ positively selected. The sequence came from a young man in good health. Some clones in this sample may be carry-over from other donors' samples. CDR3 region: CASGLSGGSYEQYF. The CDR3 DNA reads TGCGCCAGCGGTCTATCGGGAGGCAGCTACGAGCAGTACTTC. The variable domain in full, with the rest retrieved from reference TRBV5-1 and TRBJ2-7, is KAGVTQTPRYLIKTRGQQVTLSCSPISGHRSVSWYQQTPGQGLQFLFEYFSETQRNKGNFPGRFSGRQFSNSRSEMNVSTLELGDSALYLCASGLSGGSYEQYFGPGTRLTVT.